This TCR beta chain was profiled in a study of naive and memory T cell subsets. Study-level results: In CD4 and CD8 cells, diversity dropped from naive through EMRA. Over 95% of naive TCR sequences appeared only once after error correction, unlike memory subsets.

Worth noting for this clonotype: The antigen is unknown.

CD4 T cells were positively selected, then CD8 T cells from the CD4-negative fraction. Both TRBC1 and TRBC2 were covered by a beta constant-region primer of two equimolar oligonucleotides. Ligated cDNA was amplified by four rounds of PCR with nested alpha and beta constant-region primers and SP2. TCRdb redid the calling of the UMI-ligation and nested PCR reads with MiXCR, one entry per CDR3 protein. The sample lists roughly 40,000 distinct CDR3 sequences, 13% occurring once. Germline V CDR1 and CDR2: MGHDK, SYGVNS. The germline V and J ends were trimmed by 6 bases and 6 bases, with 22 bases remaining between them. This CDR3 is 16 amino acids long.

The rearrangement uses TRBV25-1 and TRBJ2-3, with D perhaps TRBD1 (6 bases). The origin of this receptor is a human donor in good health. Sequencing was done on a sample of effector memory CD4+ T cells from blood. Subset described: effector memory, CD45RA- CD27-. This CDR3 reads CASRDTTGTQGDTQYF. The CDR3 region has the DNA TGTGCCAGCAGGGATACCACAGGAACCCAGGGGGATACGCAGTATTTT.